A selection of T cell receptor beta chains follows, all from one sample in a study of T cell changes during pregnancy in multiple sclerosis. Profiled with immunoSEQ multiplex PCR; TCRdb holds only in-frame clones, not every one. The sample holds around 39,000 clones, over 75% seen once. Sequencing used CD8+ T cells from peripheral blood mononuclear cells, obtained in the first trimester of pregnancy. Receptor source: a female donor with multiple sclerosis, enrolled in a pregnancy study. Each CDR3 is given with its conserved first and last residue. The D gene is left open where the match is weak. Clone size appears in some rows only: once, few, many, or a class for an expanded clone.

v_gene: TRBV5-1
d_gene: TRBD2
abundance: .
j_gene: TRBJ2-3
CDR3aa: CASSLGLAGGQGTDTQYF
CDR3nt: TGCGCCAGCAGCTTGGGTCTAGCGGGGGGCCAAGGCACAGATACGCAGTATTTT

v_gene: TRBV9
d_gene: TRBD1
abundance: .
j_gene: TRBJ1-4
CDR3aa: CASSVGQGGEKLFF
CDR3nt: TGTGCCAGCAGCGTCGGACAGGGTGGTGAAAAACTGTTTTTT

v_gene: TRBV7-3
d_gene: TRBD2
abundance: .
j_gene: TRBJ2-5
CDR3aa: CASSLASGGDQETQYF
CDR3nt: TGTGCCAGCAGCTTAGCTAGCGGGGGTGACCAAGAGACCCAGTACTTC

v_gene: TRBV2
d_gene: TRBD2
abundance: .
j_gene: TRBJ2-7
CDR3aa: CASGGTSRYEQYF
CDR3nt: TGTGCCAGCGGGGGGACTAGCCGCTACGAGCAGTACTTC

v_gene: TRBV5-6
d_gene: .
abundance: .
j_gene: TRBJ1-6
CDR3aa: CASSTPGVHNSPLHF
CDR3nt: TGTGCCAGCAGTACGCCAGGGGTCCATAATTCACCCCTCCACTTT

v_gene: TRBV7-9
d_gene: .
abundance: once
j_gene: TRBJ1-1
CDR3aa: CAGKNDLGPEAFF
CDR3nt: TGTGCCGGAAAAAACGACCTGGGCCCTGAAGCTTTCTTT

v_gene: TRBV19
d_gene: TRBD2
abundance: .
j_gene: TRBJ2-1
CDR3aa: CASSIHSGGSYNEQFF
CDR3nt: TGTGCCAGTAGTATTCATAGCGGGGGCTCCTACAATGAGCAGTTCTTC

v_gene: TRBV7-6
d_gene: .
abundance: .
j_gene: TRBJ1-1
CDR3aa: CASSFSFRGVNTEAFF
CDR3nt: TGTGCCAGCAGCTTTAGTTTCCGGGGGGTGAACACTGAAGCTTTCTTT

v_gene: TRBV6-6
d_gene: .
abundance: .
j_gene: TRBJ2-7
CDR3aa: CASSNPTGREQYF
CDR3nt: TGTGCCAGCAGCAACCCGACAGGTCGAGAGCAGTACTTC

v_gene: TRBV9
d_gene: TRBD2
abundance: .
j_gene: TRBJ2-5
CDR3aa: CASSAGTSGGQETQYF
CDR3nt: TGTGCCAGCAGCGCGGGGACTAGCGGGGGGCAAGAGACCCAGTACTTC

v_gene: TRBV7-2
d_gene: .
abundance: .
j_gene: TRBJ2-3
CDR3aa: CASTKGDTQYF
CDR3nt: TGTGCCAGCACCAAGGGGGATACGCAGTATTTT

v_gene: TRBV7-6
d_gene: .
abundance: .
j_gene: TRBJ1-2
CDR3aa: CASSFGQNYGYTF
CDR3nt: TGTGCCAGCAGCTTTGGACAGAACTATGGCTACACCTTC

v_gene: TRBV7-3
d_gene: TRBD2
abundance: .
j_gene: TRBJ2-4
CDR3aa: CASSPLGGWDIQYF
CDR3nt: TGTGCCAGCAGCCCCCTGGGGGGGTGGGACATTCAGTACTTC

v_gene: TRBV15
d_gene: TRBD1
abundance: .
j_gene: TRBJ2-7
CDR3aa: CATAWDRETYEQYF
CDR3nt: TGTGCCACCGCATGGGACAGGGAAACGTACGAGCAGTACTTC

v_gene: TRBV4-2
d_gene: .
abundance: .
j_gene: TRBJ1-6
CDR3aa: CASSQESLTVALHF
CDR3nt: TGTGCCAGCAGCCAAGAATCCCTGACAGTAGCCCTCCACTTT

v_gene: TRBV7-8
d_gene: .
abundance: .
j_gene: TRBJ2-2
CDR3aa: CASSPWAGNTGELFF
CDR3nt: TGTGCCAGCAGCCCTTGGGCCGGGAACACCGGGGAGCTGTTTTTT

v_gene: TRBV30
d_gene: .
abundance: once
j_gene: TRBJ2-1
CDR3aa: CAWDTVDEQFF
CDR3nt: TGTGCCTGGGACACGGTGGATGAGCAGTTCTTC

v_gene: TRBV20-1
d_gene: .
abundance: .
j_gene: TRBJ1-4
CDR3aa: CSPKREKLFF
CDR3nt: TGCAGTCCTAAACGGGAAAAACTGTTTTTT

v_gene: TRBV5-6
d_gene: .
abundance: once
j_gene: TRBJ1-2
CDR3aa: CASSLGFSYTF
CDR3nt: TGTGCCAGCAGCTTGGGTTTCAGCTACACCTTC

v_gene: TRBV4-2
d_gene: TRBD1
abundance: .
j_gene: TRBJ2-7
CDR3aa: CASSRTGGWGDEQYF
CDR3nt: TGTGCCAGCAGCCGTACAGGGGGTTGGGGGGACGAGCAGTACTTC

v_gene: TRBV9
d_gene: .
abundance: .
j_gene: TRBJ1-4
CDR3aa: CASSVATERGVGEKLFF
CDR3nt: TGTGCCAGCAGCGTAGCTACGGAGCGGGGGGTCGGTGAAAAACTGTTTTTT

v_gene: TRBV9
d_gene: .
abundance: few
j_gene: TRBJ2-1
CDR3aa: CASSVASGSDEQFF
CDR3nt: TGTGCCAGCAGCGTAGCTTCCGGGAGCGATGAGCAGTTCTTC

v_gene: TRBV7-2
d_gene: .
abundance: .
j_gene: TRBJ2-5
CDR3aa: CASSDRGGEETQYF
CDR3nt: TGTGCCAGCAGCGATAGAGGGGGGGAAGAGACCCAGTACTTC

v_gene: TRBV7-2
d_gene: .
abundance: .
j_gene: TRBJ1-1
CDR3aa: CASSAGRVGTTEAFF
CDR3nt: TGTGCCAGCAGCGCCGGGCGCGTTGGGACAACTGAAGCTTTCTTT

v_gene: TRBV4-1
d_gene: TRBD2
abundance: .
j_gene: TRBJ2-5
CDR3aa: CASSQERGGVETQYF
CDR3nt: TGCGCCAGCAGCCAAGAGCGGGGGGGCGTTGAGACCCAGTACTTC

v_gene: TRBV5-6
d_gene: .
abundance: once
j_gene: TRBJ2-7
CDR3aa: CASSLAGTYEQYF
CDR3nt: TGTGCCAGCAGCTTGGCGGGGACCTACGAGCAGTACTTC

v_gene: TRBV19
d_gene: .
abundance: .
j_gene: TRBJ1-4
CDR3aa: CASNSQRFEKLFF
CDR3nt: TGTGCCAGTAACTCCCAGAGGTTTGAAAAACTGTTTTTT

v_gene: TRBV13
d_gene: .
abundance: .
j_gene: TRBJ2-3
CDR3aa: CASSSRLDPSTDTQYF
CDR3nt: TGTGCCAGCAGCAGCCGACTAGACCCTAGCACAGATACGCAGTATTTT

v_gene: TRBV6-5
d_gene: TRBD1
abundance: .
j_gene: TRBJ1-1
CDR3aa: CASSYIADRGNTEAFF
CDR3nt: TGTGCCAGCAGTTACATCGCGGACAGGGGCAACACTGAAGCTTTCTTT

v_gene: TRBV29-1
d_gene: TRBD1
abundance: .
j_gene: TRBJ1-6
CDR3aa: CSVRGGDGSPLHF
CDR3nt: TGCAGCGTTCGAGGGGGCGATGGATCACCCCTCCACTTT

v_gene: TRBV29-1
d_gene: .
abundance: .
j_gene: TRBJ1-1
CDR3aa: CSAPLQGTEAFF
CDR3nt: TGCAGCGCCCCACTTCAGGGTACTGAAGCTTTCTTT

v_gene: TRBV2
d_gene: .
abundance: .
j_gene: TRBJ2-5
CDR3aa: CASSDPRTGKEETQYF
CDR3nt: TGTGCCAGCAGTGACCCTCGTACAGGAAAGGAAGAGACCCAGTACTTC